This T cell receptor beta chain was recorded in a study of T cells in localized non-small cell lung cancer. Notes on the study in general: When the top 100 tumor clones were examined, a median around 50 of them also appeared in the adjacent lung, which was paired and uninvolved. Of the tissues analyzed, uninvolved adjacent lung showed maximal T cell clonality, greater than tumor.

Libraries were prepared by immunoSEQ multiplex PCR; TCRdb keeps only in-frame clonotypes and omits some of them. The sample includes about 24,000 clones, about 90% of them seen just once. Germline loops: CDR1 LNHDA, CDR2 SQIVND (reference sequence). Deletions cut 3 bases from V and 6 bases from J, with 9 bases between. This CDR3 has 13 amino acids. This clone was found once. The antigen is not known. This sequence was found in a male donor older than 55 with stage I squamous cell lung carcinoma. The gene calls are TRBV19 and TRBJ2-1; D may be TRBD1 or TRBD2 (5 bases each). This specimen was peripheral blood, taken before any cancer treatment. CDR3 in amino acids: CASSMGRTNEQFF. CDR3 in DNA: TGTGCCAGTAGTATGGGACGCACCAATGAGCAGTTCTTC.